This TCR beta chain was sequenced for a study of identical twins. This clonotype has only a few counts. In germline, CDR1 is SGHTA, CDR2 FQGTGA. Trimming cost V 3 bases and J 5 bases, with 4 bases left between them. The CDR3 has 11 residues. TCRdb passed the 5' RACE reads through MiXCR, listing each CDR3 protein once. The sample shows about 280,000 distinct CDR3 sequences, 8% to 9% of them seen only once. These data also formed part of another study, on yellow fever vaccine responses in identical twins.

The sequencing sample was made of memory (CD45RO+) T cells sorted from blood. The chain joins TRBV7-3 to TRBJ1-2; D is undetermined. This clonotype originated in a woman aged 18-29 years in good health. CDR3 DNA: TGTGCCAGCAGCTTTCCATATGGCTACACCTTC. It codes for CASSFPYGYTF.